The 27 T cell receptor beta chains in this list originate from one sample, sequenced in a study of blood T cell repertoires in COVID-19. TCRdb's copy holds only in-frame clones and misses some; the assay was immunoSEQ multiplex PCR. The data contain 110,000 to 150,000 clones, approximately 80% of them singletons. Sequenced input: peripheral blood. These receptors were obtained from a human donor in a cohort sampled during active COVID-19.

The rearrangement joins TRBV5-8 to TRBJ2-5, with 10 bases lining up with TRBD2. The CDR3 totals 16 residues. Germline CDR1 is SGHTS and CDR2 is YDEGEE. J was trimmed by 1 base and V by 0 bases; bases with no gene match: 3. Here the CDR3 reads CASSLGLAGAQETQYF. As DNA, the CDR3 is TGTGCCAGCAGCTTGGGACTAGCGGGTGCCCAAGAGACCCAGTACTTC.

The rearrangement links TRBV6-2 or TRBV6-3 to TRBJ2-5, with 7 bases that match TRBD1. The CDR3 loop spans 13 amino acids. Germline CDR1 is MNHEY and CDR2 is SVGEGT. J lost 5 bases, V lost 6 bases, and 6 bases had no gene match. The CDR3, as DNA: TGTGCCAGCAGCGTTACAGGGGAGGAGACCCAGTACTTC. Its protein product is CASSVTGEETQYF.

The J gene is TRBJ1-1, the V gene TRBV7-2; D remains ambiguous. There are 14 residues in the CDR3. The V gene's germline CDR1 is SGHTA and CDR2 FQGNSA. The ends were cut back, 0 bases at V and 4 bases at J, with 9 bases in the middle. Here the CDR3 DNA reads TGTGCCAGCAGCTTAGCGGGTGGGAGCACTGAAGCTTTCTTT. Amino acid sequence: CASSLAGGSTEAFF.

The chain carries TRBV6-5 and TRBJ1-2, with 7 nucleotides matching TRBD1. The CDR3 extends over 13 amino acids. J gave up 10 bases and V 2 bases, and 7 bases lay outside the gene matches. CDR1 and CDR2 (germline): MNHEY, SVGAGI. CDR3 nucleotide sequence: TGTGCCAGCAGTTACGGGGACAGTCCTCCCTACACCTTC. This sequence encodes CASSYGDSPPYTF.

The chain employs TRBV7-2 and TRBJ2-3, with 8 bases matching TRBD2. The CDR3 is made up of 14 amino acids. After removal of 1 base from V and 4 bases from J, the junction contained 1 base not matched to a gene. Germline values: CDR1 SGHTA, CDR2 FQGNSA. DNA of the CDR3: TGTGCCAGCAGCTTAGACGGGGGGGCAGATACGCAGTATTTT. Its translation is CASSLDGGADTQYF.

V usage is TRBV2 and J usage is TRBJ2-1; 10 positions match TRBD2. Germline V gene lookup returns CDR1 SNHLY and CDR2 FYNNEI. This CDR3 has 16 amino acids. V lost 1 base to trimming and J lost 9 bases; unmatched junction nucleotides: 9. The CDR3 nucleotides read TGTGCCAGCAGTGAAGAGGGAGCGGGGGGGCGCGGTGAGCAGTTCTTC. Translating it yields CASSEEGAGGRGEQFF.

The V and J genes are TRBV29-1 and TRBJ2-1; TRBD2 matches 9 bases. The CDR3 is made up of 14 amino acids. CDR1 is SQVTM and CDR2 is ANQGSEA in the germline V gene. The J segment lost 9 bases and the V segment lost 6 bases, leaving 12 bases of the junction unmatched. The CDR3 DNA reads as TGCAGCGTAGCCTCGGGCGGGGGGGCGGTTGAGCAGTTCTTC. Protein product: CSVASGGGAVEQFF.

V and J are TRBV30 and TRBJ1-2, with a possible D match to TRBD1 (6 bases). CDR1 is GTSNPN and CDR2 is SVGIG in the germline V gene (reference sequence). The CDR3 totals 14 residues. Deletions cut 4 bases from V and 4 bases from J, with 16 bases between. This CDR3 is CAWTLDRPAYGYTF. CDR3 nucleotides: TGTGCCTGGACCCTGGACAGACCCGCCTATGGCTACACCTTC.

The gene calls are TRBV24-1 and TRBJ2-2, with a possible D match to TRBD2 (5 bases). Trimming left V 1 base short and J 0 bases short, with 11 bases between. This CDR3 is built from 17 residues. Germline loops: CDR1 KGHDR, CDR2 SFDVKD. CDR3 nucleotide sequence: TGTGCCACCAGTGATTTTCGCTACGGGACGAACACCGGGGAGCTGTTTTTT. This codes for CATSDFRYGTNTGELFF.

The chain uses TRBV29-1 and TRBJ2-3, with 11 bases fitting TRBD2. CDR3 length: 14 amino acids. The germline CDR1 and CDR2 sequences are SQVTM and ANQGSEA. Trimming removed 7 bases from V and 2 bases from J; junction bases left unmatched: 5. CDR3 DNA: TGCAGCGCCCCGACTAGCGGGACCACAGATACGCAGTATTTT. It encodes CSAPTSGTTDTQYF.

The V gene is TRBV12-3 or TRBV12-4, the J gene TRBJ2-1, with unresolved D. V lost 3 bases to trimming and J lost 4 bases, with 7 bases between them. CDR3 size: 13 residues. CDR3 residues: CASSFDSYNEQFF. The CDR3 nucleotides read TGTGCCAGCAGTTTCGACTCATACAATGAGCAGTTCTTC.

As DNA, the CDR3 is TGTGCCACCCCCTCCTCGGGACAGCAATCCTACAATGAGCAGTTCTTC. Its translation: CATPSSGQQSYNEQFF. The rearrangement uses TRBV24-1 and TRBJ2-1, with 7 bases that match TRBD1. The trim removed 9 bases at V and 1 base at J, leaving 11 bases unmatched. There are 16 residues in the CDR3. The germline V gene encodes CDR1 KGHDR and CDR2 SFDVKD.

The V gene is TRBV28, the J gene TRBJ2-4; 7 bases are a match to TRBD2. CDR3 length: 15 residues. Germline assignment: CDR1 MDHEN and CDR2 SYDVKM. With V trimmed by 5 bases and J by 6 bases, 10 bases remained unmatched. CDR3 sequence reads: CASSALGGKGNIQYF. The DNA of the CDR3 is TGTGCCAGCAGTGCCCTGGGGGGGAAGGGAAACATTCAGTACTTC.

The genes are TRBV11-3 and TRBJ2-1; D remains unclear. Germline loops: CDR1 SGHNT, CDR2 YENEEA. The CDR3 has 13 residues. V shed 5 bases and J shed 6 bases, with 11 bases lying between them. CDR3 loop: CASSSSGVNEQFF. CDR3 DNA: TGTGCCAGCAGCAGTTCCGGAGTCAATGAGCAGTTCTTC.

The chain recombines TRBV5-1 with TRBJ1-4, with 7 bases identical to TRBD1. V dropped 0 bases and J dropped 8; count of bases not matched to a gene: 10. Germline CDR1 is SGHRS and CDR2 is YFSETQ. There are 16 residues in the CDR3. The CDR3 sequence: CASSLVDRTYGEKLFF. The CDR3 DNA sequence: TGCGCCAGCAGCTTGGTGGACAGGACCTACGGGGAAAAACTGTTTTTT.

This clone was counted once. The genes are TRBV6-5 and TRBJ1-1, with unresolved D. The germline gives CDR1 MNHEY, CDR2 SVGAGI. The CDR3 sequence is 12 residues long. The V gene lost 2 bases and the J gene lost 6 bases, with 7 bases spanning the gap. Written as DNA, the CDR3 is TGTGCCAGCAGTTACCCCGGAGCTGAAGCTTTCTTT. Protein product: CASSYPGAEAFF.

The genes are TRBV6-5 and TRBJ1-4; D call uncertain. This CDR3 spans 16 amino acids. The germline V and J ends were trimmed by 0 bases and 4 bases, with 12 bases remaining between them. Germline V lookup: CDR1 MNHEY, CDR2 SVGAGI. The DNA for the CDR3 is TGTGCCAGCAGTTACTCGAGTTCCGGGGTTAATGAAAAACTGTTTTTT. Its protein product is CASSYSSSGVNEKLFF.

The chain recombines TRBV5-1 with TRBJ2-7; 7 bases line up with TRBD1. J lost 6 bases, V lost 2 bases, and 8 bases had no gene match. CDR1 is SGHRS and CDR2 is YFSETQ in the germline V gene. The CDR3 covers 14 residues. The CDR3 protein is CASSLETGKGEQYF. CDR3 bases: TGCGCCAGCAGCTTAGAGACAGGGAAGGGCGAGCAGTACTTC.

This CDR3 is CASSLWGREREQYF. CDR3 nucleotide sequence: TGTGCCAGCAGCTTATGGGGGCGGGAGCGCGAGCAGTACTTC. The V and J genes are TRBV5-5 and TRBJ2-7; possibly TRBD2 for D (7 bases). V gave up 2 bases and J gave up 6 bases, with 15 bases separating them. In germline, CDR1 is SGHKS, CDR2 YYEKEE (reference sequence). The CDR3 totals 14 residues.

J is TRBJ1-2 and V is TRBV19; the match to TRBD1 covers 7 bases. CDR3 length: 16 amino acids. Looked up from germline, CDR1 is LNHDA and CDR2 is SQIVND (reference sequence). V gave up 5 bases and J gave up 5 bases; unmatched junction bases: 14. The DNA for the CDR3 is TGTGCCAGTAGTTTCAATTTAGAGGGGGCGAAGTATGGCTACACCTTC. Translation gives CASSFNLEGAKYGYTF.

The rearrangement uses TRBV5-1 and TRBJ1-6; tentatively, D is TRBD1 (5 bases). Germline CDR1 reads SGHRS; CDR2 reads YFSETQ. V gave up 0 bases and J gave up 2 bases, with 9 bases separating them. CDR3 size: 16 residues. In DNA form, the CDR3 reads TGCGCCAGCAGCTTGGAAGGGGCAGCCTATAATTCACCCCTCCACTTT. Translating it yields CASSLEGAAYNSPLHF.

This clone was counted once. This sequence joins TRBV2 and TRBJ1-5, with D possibly being TRBD1 (6 bases). CDR3 length equals 14 residues. Trimming took off 1 base at V and 6 bases at J, with 10 bases between the two ends. Germline V CDR1 and CDR2: SNHLY, FYNNEI. The CDR3 spells CASSEGTGTQPQHF. The CDR3 bases are TGTGCCAGCAGTGAAGGAACAGGGACTCAGCCCCAGCATTTT.

This chain connects TRBV2 to TRBJ2-2; TRBD1 is a possible D gene (7 bases). Trimming took 6 bases from V and 7 from J, leaving 18 bases between them. This CDR3 comprises 15 residues. The germline V gene encodes CDR1 SNHLY and CDR2 FYNNEI. In nucleotides, the CDR3 is TGTGCCAGCAGCGCGGGACAGACTTTCCTCGGGGAGCTGTTTTTT. Its translation: CASSAGQTFLGELFF.

This chain connects TRBV2 to TRBJ1-5; tentative D call: TRBD1 (6 bases). The CDR3 consists of 18 residues. Germline V gives CDR1 SNHLY, CDR2 FYNNEI. Trimming removed 5 bases from V and 0 bases from J, with 20 bases in between. The CDR3 here is CASSRNQGRASSNQPQHF. The DNA for the CDR3 is TGTGCCAGCAGTCGCAATCAGGGGAGAGCGAGTAGCAATCAGCCCCAGCATTTT.

V is TRBV14 and J is TRBJ2-5, with D tentatively TRBD2 (5 bases). Germline-derived CDR1 and CDR2 are SGHDN and FVKESK. Trimming pared 1 base from V and 7 bases from J, leaving 10 bases between. The CDR3 length is 13 residues. CDR3 bases: TGTGCCAGCAGCCAAGGAGGAGGAGGGACCCAGTACTTC. Residues: CASSQGGGGTQYF.

The J gene is TRBJ2-7, the V gene TRBV19; 10 bases fit TRBD1. The CDR3 extends over 15 amino acids. Trimming took 5 bases from V and 6 from J; bases not matched to a gene: 10. CDR1 is LNHDA, CDR2 SQIVND, per germline (reference sequence). As DNA, the CDR3 is TGTGCCAGTAGTCCCGCGGGACAGGGGCTAGCCGAGCAGTACTTC. It encodes CASSPAGQGLAEQYF.

A single count supports this clone. This rearrangement joins TRBV2 to TRBJ2-5, with TRBD2 identical over 12 bases. After removal of 2 bases from V and 4 bases from J, the junction contained 2 bases not matched to a gene. Germline loops: CDR1 SNHLY, CDR2 FYNNEI. The CDR3 runs 15 residues. The CDR3: CASSELLAGGETQYF. DNA of the CDR3: TGTGCCAGCAGTGAATTACTAGCGGGGGGAGAGACCCAGTACTTC.